This T cell receptor (beta chain) appears in the sequencing data of a study of cytomegalovirus exposure and HLA in healthy donors (dated by TCRdb to the late 2010s). In terms of the full investigation: In an earlier analysis of 587 of the donors, approximately 260 Gb of sequence data and 95 million to 130 million unique TCR beta sequences from 180 million or so T cells were reported. About 310 gigabases of sequencing data and some 85 million unique TCR sequences were included in an early release covering 500 to 750 HLA-typed donors. Of the roughly 400 genotyped donors, approximately 83% fell in the genetic ancestry cluster associated with self-reported Caucasian donors. The study was designed to test whether signatures of past pathogen exposure could be identified by cataloging public T cell receptors. The study used immunosequencing to profile the T cell repertoires of 670 or so subjects and linked those repertoires to cytomegalovirus serostatus. Along with the approximately 700-subject first cohort, a separate validation cohort of about 110 different subjects was used. To predict cytomegalovirus infection status, the study brought together high-throughput TCR immunosequencing, statistical association of individual TCRs with disease status, and machine learning. In a later analysis, previously published TCR beta repertoires from fewer than 750 donors were re-analyzed and high-resolution HLA genotyping was added so that TCR occurrence patterns could be studied. Rather than drawing on any new phenotypic data, the later analysis identified candidate immune exposures from TCR beta sequences and the way those sequences occurred across donors. To decide whether each TCR beta V gene segment behaved as functional or pseudogenic, an earlier analysis of some 540 of the donors relied on high-throughput TCR beta sequencing. Donor age, sex, ethnicity and CMV serostatus were compiled together with the repertoire data. A later genetic analysis used genome-wide SNP genotypes for about 60% of the roughly 700 donors, treating that subset as a discovery cohort. Every repertoire in the discovery cohort had been generated on one and the same sequencing platform. Both class I and class II loci were covered by HLA typing, at four-digit resolution. The number of donors typed differed by locus, with 629-630 for A, B, C, DRB1 and DQB1, around 560 for DQA1, 600 to 610 for DPA1, and approximately 470 for DPB1. Roughly five DR-DQ haplotypes were treated as single units for association and clustering because of strong linkage in the cohort. Among some 400 genotyped donors of the cohort, an average of around 250,000 unique TCR beta nucleotide sequences was sequenced per donor, of which about 18% were non-productive. The full study reports these points: The study gave a list of about 160 TCR beta chains associated with cytomegalovirus. When HLA alleles, especially DR and DQ, strongly co-occurred, TCR associations were difficult to assign to individual alleles. Roughly uniform sequencing depth across donors was assumed in presence/absence analyses, although this assumption may not hold. A later genetic analysis reported fewer N-insertions in productive TCRs among donors in an Asian-associated ancestry cluster than the roughly 700-donor mean. Correlated functional status among segregating V segments might be attributable to linkage disequilibrium, but an unknown experimental factor could not be ruled out. A cluster of highly shared sequence variants was judged likely to be a technical artifact of the sequencing pipeline. A further reported finding was that TCR beta sequences accurately predicted the HLA-A and HLA-B alleles for most subjects in the first cohort. The authors suggested that the approach could potentially be generalized to other disease states and immunological phenotypes. CMV serostatus was the only immune exposure information available for the cohort. Most TCR sequences were seen in very few donors, while some public TCRs were found in many individuals. A later analysis found that most CMV-associated TCR beta chains appeared HLA-restricted, with HLA associations seemingly driven largely by CMV exposure. Only TCR beta chains were sequenced in this cohort, and the absence of alpha or paired-chain data limited detectable features. In an earlier analysis of some 500 of the donors, most TCR beta V segments were observed in productive rearrangements about 90% or about 30% of the time, broadly matching IMGT annotations. In both the original and validation cohorts, the classifier was reported to diagnose cytomegalovirus status with high specificity and sensitivity. Because HLA typing was missing for some donors at each locus, association tests included only the typed subset. A later analysis found that TCR association rates varied across HLA loci, with DRB1 alleles showing the most associated TCRs and HLA-C alleles the fewest. In a later analysis, HLA-associated TCR beta chains showed more clonal expansion and lower generation probabilities than non-associated chains that were equally common. An association between a missense DCLRE1C variant and V-gene and J-gene trimming of TCR beta chains was found in a later genetic analysis and replicated in an independent cohort. A later analysis reported that several top co-occurrence clusters appeared linked to parvovirus B19, influenza, CMV and Epstein-Barr virus. Three of the identified cytomegalovirus-associated TCR beta chains were confirmed in vitro to be specific for cytomegalovirus antigens. Roughly 15 rarely observed V segments, including chromosome 9 orphons, were excluded from the earlier analysis of several hundred of the donors because counts were too low. Some IMGT-functional V segments, including TRBV6-2 and TRBV6-3, could not be distinguished by the 87-base-pair reads and were therefore excluded. In a later analysis, some 18,000 TCR beta sequences were associated with specific HLA alleles at a false discovery rate of 0.05.

Receptor amplification or capture employed the immunoSEQ multiplex PCR assay. A mixture of 60 forward primers for TCR Vbeta segments and 13 reverse primers for TCR Jbeta segments was used in the multiplex PCR. Amplification of the CDR3 region of rearranged TCR beta genes was performed with a multiplex PCR assay on genomic DNA. The amplified TCR beta libraries were sequenced on the Illumina HiSeq System as 87-base-pair reads. Processing in the source paper ran as follows. A later analysis counted approximately 84 million unique TCR beta chains across the 670 or so repertoires, and around 12 million of these chains were shared by at least two donors. Raw reads were error-corrected and collapsed into unique sequences by a nearest-neighbor algorithm in which closely related sequences were merged to remove PCR and sequencing errors. To assign V, D and J gene segments, CDR3 sequences were aligned to IMGT reference sequences. Each retained sequence needed at least a six-nucleotide match to both a V gene segment and a J gene segment. A rearrangement counted as productive if the CDR3 had no stop codons and remained in frame with V and J, and every other rearrangement counted as non-productive. CDR3 was defined by IMGT convention, running from the second conserved V-encoded cysteine to the conserved J-encoded phenylalanine. Sequences without an unambiguous match to a single V gene segment were excluded from the earlier analysis of 450 to 750 of the donors. An earlier analysis of a few hundred of the donors called V segments functional above 56.7% productive rearrangements and segregating when the between-donor standard deviation exceeded 5%. To diagnose cytomegalovirus status from the catalog of TCR beta chain sequences, a statistical classification framework was built. In a later analysis, TCR nucleotide sequences were compared against IMGT/GENE-DB human TR gene sequences so that V and J genes could be assigned. A later analysis assigned CDR3 sequences and most-parsimonious VDJ recombination scenarios with the TCRdist pipeline. A later analysis defined each TCR beta chain by its CDR3 amino acid sequence plus V-gene family, and excluded reads lacking a unique V-gene family. As a way to deal with suspected cross-contamination and a sequencing artifact, a later analysis dropped over 550 nucleotide sequences that were highly shared and had low generation probability. In a later analysis, a clonal expansion index for each public chain was calculated from normalized within-repertoire ranks of inferred template counts. A later analysis computed generation probabilities with a VDJ recombination model fitted to out-of-frame rearrangements, and checked the results against IGoR. A later analysis scored TCR-TCR, TCR-HLA and TCR-CMV co-occurrence with hypergeometric tests, applying a repertoire-size bias correction to TCR pairs. In a later analysis, false discovery rates were estimated by permuting HLA or CMV assignments 20 times. In a later analysis, co-occurring TCRs were grouped with DBSCAN, and TCRdist sequence similarity was added when clustering was performed within HLA-allele-positive subsets. Repertoires with fewer than 30,000 or more than 120,000 public chains were left out of co-occurrence clustering, as were about five repertoires with anomalous nucleotide sharing. The table comes from immuneACCESS by way of TCRdb, which keeps in-frame sequences with V and J called. Part of the clones is missing from these tables; in studies checked, under half for an unresolved V gene and the rest for unknown reasons. D and trimming were read from the DNA, whereas the V and J calls and clone size are those reported in that table. This sample is represented by approximately 150,000 clones; 82% of them were singletons. Of the sample, approximately 12% is held by the ten largest clones.

Relative to germline, V is 5 bases shorter and J is 2 bases shorter, with 10 bases between their ends. As encoded in the germline V gene, CDR1 is ENHRY while CDR2 is SYGVKD. Including cysteine and phenylalanine, the CDR3 has 14 amino acids. The DNA shown is the 42-base CDR3, in frame from base 1. The cohort comprised fewer than 750 healthy bone marrow donors. At the time of sampling, every cohort member was nominally healthy, though immune exposures that went unrecorded were likely present. The donor was CMV seropositive and was included in the group of 250 to 300 seropositive cohort members. Every donor gave a peripheral blood sample, and the peripheral blood mononuclear cells from that sample were used for TCR beta sequencing. Genomic DNA was extracted from the blood cell samples with the Qiagen DNeasy Blood Extraction Kit. Concerning this clone: Its cognate antigen has yet to be identified. No much larger clone exists at a distance of one base, and base qualities are not known.

The sample was PBMCs. The rearranged chain carries TRBV10-3 and TRBJ1-5; too little of a D gene remains to name it. The clonotype originates from a man aged 45-60 years in good health and CMV-seropositive. The CDR3 loop reads CAISLGDGNQPQHF. In nucleotide form, the sequence is TGTGCCATCAGTCTCGGGGATGGCAATCAGCCCCAGCATTTT.